This record looks at one T cell receptor (beta chain) sequence and its context. The antigen remains undetermined. TCRdb processed the 5' RACE reads anew with MiXCR; each CDR3 protein has one entry. Of roughly 400,000 distinct CDR3 sequences listed, about 17% were seen once; the top ten hold 15% to 20%. This entry is derived from a study of T cells after yellow fever vaccination. Study-level points and caveats: Across the CD4 and CD8 compartments, a small share of clonotypes was present in both.

This CDR3 comprises 14 residues. Germline V gene lookup returns CDR1 DFQATT and CDR2 SNEGSKA (reference sequence). V lost 4 bases and J lost 1, with 11 bases in between. The sequences come from PBMCs, collected before the yellow fever booster vaccination. The V gene is TRBV20-1, the J gene TRBJ2-1; no clear D gene. The TCR originated in a man between 18 and 35 years old who received the YFV17D yellow fever vaccine. The CDR3, as DNA: TGCAGTGCTAACCACCCTCAGTCCTACAATGAGCAGTTCTTC. Encoded protein: CSANHPQSYNEQFF.